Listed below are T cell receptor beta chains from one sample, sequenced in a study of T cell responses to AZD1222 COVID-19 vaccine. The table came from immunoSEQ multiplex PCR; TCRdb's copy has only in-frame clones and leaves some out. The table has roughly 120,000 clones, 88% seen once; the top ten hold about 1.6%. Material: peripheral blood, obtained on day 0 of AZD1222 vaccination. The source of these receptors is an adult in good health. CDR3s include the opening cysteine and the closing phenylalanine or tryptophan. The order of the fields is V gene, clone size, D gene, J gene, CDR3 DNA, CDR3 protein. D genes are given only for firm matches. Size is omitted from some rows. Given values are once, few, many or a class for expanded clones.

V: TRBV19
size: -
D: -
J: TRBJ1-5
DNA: TGTGCCAGTAGCCCATTGAGTCACAGAAATAGCAATCAGCCCCAGCATTTT
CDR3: CASSPLSHRNSNQPQHF

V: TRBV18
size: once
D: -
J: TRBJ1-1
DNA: TGTGCCAGCTCACAGGGGCTTTCCCCAGCTTTCTTT
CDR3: CASSQGLSPAFF

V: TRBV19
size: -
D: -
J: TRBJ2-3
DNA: TGTGCCAGTAGTGTGGGCCTCGTAAGCACAGATACGCAGTATTTT
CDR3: CASSVGLVSTDTQYF

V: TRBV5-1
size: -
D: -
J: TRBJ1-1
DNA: TGCGCCAGCAGCTTGGATGGGGGGAACCCTGAAGCTTTCTTT
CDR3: CASSLDGGNPEAFF

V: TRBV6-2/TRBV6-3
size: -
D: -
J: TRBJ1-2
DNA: TGTGCCAGCAGCCGTCAGGTGGACTATGGCTACACCTTC
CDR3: CASSRQVDYGYTF

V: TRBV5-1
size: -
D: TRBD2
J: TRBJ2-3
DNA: TGCGCCAGCAGCTTGGAGGCGGGAGGCACAGATACGCAGTATTTT
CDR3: CASSLEAGGTDTQYF

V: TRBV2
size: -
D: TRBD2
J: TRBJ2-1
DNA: TGTGCCAGCATGGGGAACGGGCTAGCGGGGGTGAGGAATGAGCAGTTCTTC
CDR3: CASMGNGLAGVRNEQFF

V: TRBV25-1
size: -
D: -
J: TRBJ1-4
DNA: TGTGCCAGCAGCGGGGGGGCTATGGAAAAACTGTTTTTT
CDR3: CASSGGAMEKLFF

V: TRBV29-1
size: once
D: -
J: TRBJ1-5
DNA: TGCAGCGTTGGGGGTTATAGCAATCAGCCCCAGCATTTT
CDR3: CSVGGYSNQPQHF

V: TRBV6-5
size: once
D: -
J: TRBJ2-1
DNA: TGTGCCAGCAGTACCGGGGGGCCCTACAATGAGCAGTTCTTC
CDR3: CASSTGGPYNEQFF

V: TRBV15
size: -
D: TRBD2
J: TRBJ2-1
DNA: TGTGCCACCAGCAGAGATAGCGGGAGTTACAATGAGCAGTTCTTC
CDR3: CATSRDSGSYNEQFF

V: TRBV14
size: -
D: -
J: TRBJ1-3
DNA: TGTGCCAGCAGCCTTGCTTCTGGAAACACCATATATTTT
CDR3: CASSLASGNTIYF

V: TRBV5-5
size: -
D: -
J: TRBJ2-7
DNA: TGTGCCAGCAGCAGGACATACTCCTACGAGCAGTACTTC
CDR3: CASSRTYSYEQYF

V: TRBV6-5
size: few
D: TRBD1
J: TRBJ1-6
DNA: TGTGCCAGCAGTTCCCGACAGGGCTTCCTCAGGGCCCTCCACTTT
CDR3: CASSSRQGFLRALHF

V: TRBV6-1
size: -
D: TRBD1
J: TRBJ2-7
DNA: TGTGCCAGCAGTGAAGCTGGGAGGACAGGGTGGTACGAGCAGTACTTC
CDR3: CASSEAGRTGWYEQYF

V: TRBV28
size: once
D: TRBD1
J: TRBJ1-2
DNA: TGTGCCAGCAGGGGGACAGGGACTGGTGGCTACACCTTC
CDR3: CASRGTGTGGYTF

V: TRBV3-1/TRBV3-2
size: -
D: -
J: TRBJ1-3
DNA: TGTGCCAGCAGCCAAGGGGGGATCGGAAACACCATATATTTT
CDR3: CASSQGGIGNTIYF

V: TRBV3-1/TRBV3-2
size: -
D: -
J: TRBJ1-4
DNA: TGTGCCAGCAGCCAAGATGGGGGAAAACTGTTTTTT
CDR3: CASSQDGGKLFF

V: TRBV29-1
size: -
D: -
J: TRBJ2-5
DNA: TGCAGCGTTGAAGGGCTCGAACAAGAGACCCAGTACTTC
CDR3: CSVEGLEQETQYF

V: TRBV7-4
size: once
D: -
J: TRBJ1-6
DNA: TGTGCCAGCAGCTTCCCACCCAGGGTCTATAATTCACCCCTCCACTTT
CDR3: CASSFPPRVYNSPLHF

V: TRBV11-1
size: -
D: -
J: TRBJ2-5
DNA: TGTGCCAGCAGCTTTCAAGAGACCCAGTACTTC
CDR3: CASSFQETQYF

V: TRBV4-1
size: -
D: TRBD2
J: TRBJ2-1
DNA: TGCGCCAGCAGCCACTCCGGGACTAGCGACTACAATGAGCAGTTCTTC
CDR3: CASSHSGTSDYNEQFF

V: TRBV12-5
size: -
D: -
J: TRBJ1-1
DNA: TGTGCTAGTGGTTTGGCCGGGGCAGCTTTCTTT
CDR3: CASGLAGAAFF

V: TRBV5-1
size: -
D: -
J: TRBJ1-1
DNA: TGCGCCAGCAGCCCGAGCCAGGTGAACACTGAAGCTTTCTTT
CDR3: CASSPSQVNTEAFF

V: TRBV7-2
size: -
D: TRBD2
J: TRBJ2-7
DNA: TGTGCCAGCAGCTTAGAACTAGCGGGAGTTAGTAGAACGTCCTACGAGCAGTACTTC
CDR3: CASSLELAGVSRTSYEQYF

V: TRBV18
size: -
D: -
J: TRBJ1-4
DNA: TGTGCCAGCTCAAAGGTTGGTGAAAAACTGTTTTTT
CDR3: CASSKVGEKLFF

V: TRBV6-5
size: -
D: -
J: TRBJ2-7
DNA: TGTGCCAGCAGTTACTCCGGTCGGGGTTCCTACGAGCAGTACTTC
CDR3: CASSYSGRGSYEQYF